Each of the 14 T cell receptor beta chains below was sequenced from the same sample in a study of identical twins. TCRdb reanalysed the 5' RACE reads using MiXCR and keeps one entry per CDR3 protein. The table shows 1.5 million or so distinct CDR3 sequences, with under 35% occurring only once. Sample: cord blood. The receptors originated from a newborn girl in good health.

This clonotype came up a few times. The chain uses TRBV5-6 and TRBJ2-7; D tentatively fits TRBD1 or TRBD2 (5 bases each). CDR3 length: 16 amino acids. The V end was cut by 0 bases, the J end by 2 bases, with 15 bases between. Germline V gene sequence: CDR1 SGHDT, CDR2 YYEEEE. As DNA, the CDR3 is TGTGCCAGCAGCTTGGAGTCTTGGGGGATACCCTACGAGCAGTACTTC. This gives the protein CASSLESWGIPYEQYF.

This clonotype was seen more than once but under ten times. The gene calls are TRBV2 and TRBJ2-1, with a tentative D call TRBD2 (6 bases). CDR3 length: 16 residues. Trimming removed 6 bases at V and 7 bases at J, with 22 bases between. CDR1 and CDR2 (germline): SNHLY, FYNNEI. Here the CDR3 DNA reads TGTGCCAGCAGGGTTCGGCTAGCGTCGCCTTGGAATGAGCAGTTCTTC. Its protein is CASRVRLASPWNEQFF. Full variable domain (rest looked up from reference TRBV2 and TRBJ2-1): EPEVTQTPSHQVTQMGQEVILRCVPISNHLYFYWYRQILGQKVEFLVSFYNNEISEKSEIFDDQFSVERPDGSNFTLKIRSTKLEDSAMYFCASRVRLASPWNEQFFGPGTRLTVL.

The chain carries TRBV12-3 or TRBV12-4 and TRBJ1-5; possible D gene TRBD1, 6 bases. Trimming took 3 bases from V and 9 from J, leaving 18 bases between them. This CDR3 has 15 amino acids. CDR3 loop: CASSFSVVPQGPQHF. CDR3 DNA sequence: TGTGCCAGCAGTTTTTCCGTGGTCCCACAGGGGCCCCAGCATTTT.

This clonotype has a handful of counts. The chain carries TRBV4-1 and TRBJ1-2, with TRBD1 as a possible D gene (5 bases). CDR3 length: 15 amino acids. V was trimmed by 2 bases and J by 7 bases, leaving 17 bases between them. Germline CDR1 and CDR2: MGHRA and YSYEKL. CDR3: CASSQFRGSDCGYTF. The CDR3 DNA reads TGCGCCAGCAGCCAATTTCGGGGGAGCGACTGTGGCTACACCTTC.

The chain recombines TRBV20-1 with TRBJ1-5; no definite D call. CDR1 DFQATT and CDR2 SNEGSKA come from the germline V gene (reference sequence). V lost 5 bases, J lost 3 bases, and 11 bases lay in between. The CDR3 sequence is 13 residues long. This CDR3 reads CSAPHPDNQPQHF. CDR3 sequence (DNA): TGCAGTGCTCCACACCCAGACAATCAGCCCCAGCATTTT.

The genes are TRBV5-5 and TRBJ2-2, with D perhaps matching TRBD1 or TRBD2 (5 bases each). The CDR3 covers 18 residues. CDR1 is SGHKS, CDR2 YYEKEE, per germline (reference sequence). Trimming removed 1 base at V and 0 bases at J, with 16 bases between. CDR3: CASSLLMVGAANTGELFF. The DNA for the CDR3 is TGTGCCAGCAGCTTGCTAATGGTCGGGGCTGCGAACACCGGGGAGCTGTTTTTT. The full variable domain, with the rest looked up from reference TRBV5-5 and TRBJ2-2, is DAGVTQSPTHLIKTRGQQVTLRCSPISGHKSVSWYQQVLGQGPQFIFQYYEKEERGRGNFPDRFSARQFPNYSSELNVNALLLGDSALYLCASSLLMVGAANTGELFFGEGSRLTVL.

The chain joins TRBV9 to TRBJ2-7; D tentatively reads TRBD1 or TRBD2 (6 bases each). The end of the DNA fits TRBJ2-1 better, so the J call may be wrong. CDR3 length equals 15 residues. Germline V gene lookup returns CDR1 SGDLS and CDR2 YYNGEE. The CDR3 loop is CASSPRGLDPYEQFF. In DNA, the CDR3 is TGTGCCAGCAGCCCCCGGGGGCTAGATCCCTACGAGCAGTTCTTC.

On this clonotype: The junction and the germline gene differ at one end; a read error may be behind it. The rearrangement uses TRBV20-1 and TRBJ1-4; D possibly corresponds to TRBD1 (6 bases). The CDR3 length is 12 residues. The V gene's germline CDR1 is DFQATT and CDR2 SNEGSKA (reference sequence). Here the CDR3 DNA reads TGCAGTGCTAGGGACAGCCTTGAAAAACTGGTTTTT. Protein product: CSARDSLEKLVF.

This clonotype was detected ten times or more. The gene calls are TRBV28 and TRBJ2-7; maybe TRBD1 (6 bases). V lost 7 bases and J lost 1, with 14 bases in between. Looked up from germline, CDR1 is MDHEN and CDR2 is SYDVKM. The CDR3 covers 14 residues. CDR3: CASNSGQGSYEQYF. The CDR3 DNA reads TGTGCCAGCAACTCGGGACAAGGGTCCTACGAGCAGTACTTC. The whole variable domain, remainder taken from reference TRBV28 and TRBJ2-7, is DVKVTQSSRYLVKRTGEKVFLECVQDMDHENMFWYRQDPGLGLRLIYFSYDVKMKEKGDIPEGYSVSREKKERFSLILESASTNQTSMYLCASNSGQGSYEQYFGPGTRLTVT.

The chain combines TRBV5-1 with TRBJ2-7; 9 positions agree with TRBD1. CDR3 length equals 16 residues. The germline CDR1 and CDR2 sequences are SGHRS and YFSETQ. V trimming: 0 bases; J trimming: 4 bases; junction bases outside the gene matches: 8. CDR3 in amino acids: CASSLVSRDREYEQYF. The CDR3 DNA is TGCGCCAGCAGCTTGGTCTCCAGGGACAGGGAGTACGAGCAGTACTTC.

The chain has TRBV11-2 and TRBJ2-3, with D perhaps matching TRBD2 (6 bases). V dropped 5 bases and J dropped 4 bases, with 16 bases sitting between them. The germline gives CDR1 SGHAT, CDR2 FQNNGV. This CDR3 is 15 amino acids long. This CDR3 is CASSPTGLGADTQYF. CDR3 DNA sequence: TGTGCCAGCAGCCCAACGGGACTCGGGGCAGATACGCAGTATTTT. Combining the CDR3 with reference TRBV11-2 and TRBJ2-3 gives the whole variable domain EAGVAQSPRYKIIEKRQSVAFWCNPISGHATLYWYQQILGQGPKLLIQFQNNGVVDDSQLPKDRFSAERLKGVDSTLKIQPAKLEDSAVYLCASSPTGLGADTQYFGPGTRLTVL.

V and J are TRBV4-1 and TRBJ1-4; possible D gene TRBD1, 6 bases. Germline-derived CDR1 and CDR2 are MGHRA and YSYEKL. The ends were cut back, 1 base at V and 5 bases at J, with 14 bases in the middle. CDR3 size: 16 residues. The chain's CDR3 is CASSQGQQGENEKLFF. The CDR3 DNA follows: TGCGCCAGCAGCCAAGGTCAACAGGGTGAGAATGAAAAACTGTTTTTT.

For this clonotype: This is likely a read error, given that the CDR3 carries no conserved phenylalanine or tryptophan at its end. The chain employs TRBV27 and TRBJ2-3; TRBD1 matches 7 bases. CDR3 length: 14 amino acids. V lost 7 bases to trimming and J lost 2 bases; unmatched junction nucleotides: 6. Germline CDR1 and CDR2: MNHEY and SMNVEV (reference sequence). The CDR3 protein is CASKPGTATDTQYV. The CDR3 DNA reads as TGTGCCAGCAAGCCCGGGACAGCCACAGATACGCAGTATGTT.

This clonotype has more than one count but fewer than ten. The chain recombines TRBV10-3 with TRBJ2-1, with D unresolved. The CDR3 runs to 11 residues. Germline assignment: CDR1 ENHRY and CDR2 SYGVKD. With 10 bases removed from V and 5 bases from J, the gap between germline ends came to 9 bases. Here the CDR3 DNA reads TGTGCCAACGCTCAAAACAATGAGCAGTTCTTC. The encoded protein is CANAQNNEQFF.